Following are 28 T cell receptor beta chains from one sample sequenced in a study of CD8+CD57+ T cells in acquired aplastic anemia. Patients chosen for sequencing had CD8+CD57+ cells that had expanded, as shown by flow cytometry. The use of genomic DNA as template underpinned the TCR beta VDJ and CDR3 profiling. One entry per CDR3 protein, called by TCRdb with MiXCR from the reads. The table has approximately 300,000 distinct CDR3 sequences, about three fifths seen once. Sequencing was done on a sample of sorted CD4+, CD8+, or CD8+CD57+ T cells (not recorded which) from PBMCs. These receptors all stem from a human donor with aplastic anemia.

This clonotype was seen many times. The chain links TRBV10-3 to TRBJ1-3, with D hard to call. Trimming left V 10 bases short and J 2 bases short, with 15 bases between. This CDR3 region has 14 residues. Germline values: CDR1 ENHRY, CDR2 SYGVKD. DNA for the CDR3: TGTGCCACCACGGAGGCGGGCACTGGAAACACCATATATTTT. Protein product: CATTEAGTGNTIYF.

The CDR3 here is CASSIASGGADHNEQFF. CDR3 nucleotide sequence: TGTGCCAGTAGTATAGCTAGCGGGGGGGCGGACCACAATGAGCAGTTCTTC. V and J are TRBV19 and TRBJ2-1; the match to TRBD2 covers 12 bases. V dropped 1 base and J dropped 5; count of bases not matched to a gene: 6. The CDR3 is 17 residues long. Germline V lookup: CDR1 LNHDA, CDR2 SQIVND (reference sequence).

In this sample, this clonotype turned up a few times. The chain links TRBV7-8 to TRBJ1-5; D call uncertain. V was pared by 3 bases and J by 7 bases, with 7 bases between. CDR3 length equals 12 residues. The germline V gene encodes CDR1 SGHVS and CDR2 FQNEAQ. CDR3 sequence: CASSLQAQPQHF. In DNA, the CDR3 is TGTGCCAGCAGCTTGCAGGCGCAGCCCCAGCATTTT.

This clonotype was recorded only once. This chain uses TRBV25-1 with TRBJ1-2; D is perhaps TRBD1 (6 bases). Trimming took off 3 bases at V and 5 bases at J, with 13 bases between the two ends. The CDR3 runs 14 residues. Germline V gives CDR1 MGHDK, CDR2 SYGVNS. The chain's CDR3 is CASSETGRTYGYTF. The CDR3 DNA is TGTGCCAGCAGTGAGACAGGCCGAACTTATGGCTACACCTTC.

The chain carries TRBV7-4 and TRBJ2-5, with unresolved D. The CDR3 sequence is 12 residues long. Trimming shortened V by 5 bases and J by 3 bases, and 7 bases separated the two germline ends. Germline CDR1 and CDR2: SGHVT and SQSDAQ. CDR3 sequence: CASSSVEETQYF. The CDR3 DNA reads TGTGCCAGCAGCAGCGTAGAAGAGACCCAGTACTTC.

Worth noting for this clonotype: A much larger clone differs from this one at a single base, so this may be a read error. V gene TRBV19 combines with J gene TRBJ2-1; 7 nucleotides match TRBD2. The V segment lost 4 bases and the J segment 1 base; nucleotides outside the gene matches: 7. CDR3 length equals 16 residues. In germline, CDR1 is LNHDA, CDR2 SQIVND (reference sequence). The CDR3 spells CASSTQRGYSYNEQFF. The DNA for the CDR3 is TGTGCCAGTAGTACTCAGCGGGGTTATTCCTACAATGAGCAGTTCTTC.

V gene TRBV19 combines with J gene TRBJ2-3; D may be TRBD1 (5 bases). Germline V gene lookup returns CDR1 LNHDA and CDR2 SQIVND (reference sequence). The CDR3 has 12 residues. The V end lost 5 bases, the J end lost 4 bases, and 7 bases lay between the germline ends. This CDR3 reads CASSEGADTQYF. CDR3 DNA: TGTGCCAGTAGTGAAGGGGCAGATACGCAGTATTTT.

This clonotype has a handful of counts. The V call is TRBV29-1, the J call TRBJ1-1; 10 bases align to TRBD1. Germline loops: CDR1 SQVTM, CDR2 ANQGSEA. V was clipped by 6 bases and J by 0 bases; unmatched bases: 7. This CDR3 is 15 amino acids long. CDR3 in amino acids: CSVNAGTGVNTEAFF. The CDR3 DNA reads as TGCAGCGTGAACGCCGGGACAGGGGTGAACACTGAAGCTTTCTTT.

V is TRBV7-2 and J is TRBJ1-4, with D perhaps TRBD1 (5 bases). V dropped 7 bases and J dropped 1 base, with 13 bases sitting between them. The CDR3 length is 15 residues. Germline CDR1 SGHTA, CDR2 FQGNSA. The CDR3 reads CASTPPGGTNEKLFF. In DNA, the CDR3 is TGTGCCAGCACCCCACCGGGGGGAACTAATGAAAAACTGTTTTTT.

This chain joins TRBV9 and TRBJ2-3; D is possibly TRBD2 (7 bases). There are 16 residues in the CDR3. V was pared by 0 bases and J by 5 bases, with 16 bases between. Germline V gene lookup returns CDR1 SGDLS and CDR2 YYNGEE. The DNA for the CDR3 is TGTGCCAGCAGCGTAGCGGGGAGGGGGAGTGGAGATACGCAGTATTTT. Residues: CASSVAGRGSGDTQYF.

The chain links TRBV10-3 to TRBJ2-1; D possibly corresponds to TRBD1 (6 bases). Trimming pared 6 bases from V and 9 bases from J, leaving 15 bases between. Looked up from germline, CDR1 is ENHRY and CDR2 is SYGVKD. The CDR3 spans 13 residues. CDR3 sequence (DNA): TGTGCCATCAGGGGACCCAGCAGGGGTGAGCAGTTCTTC. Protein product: CAIRGPSRGEQFF.

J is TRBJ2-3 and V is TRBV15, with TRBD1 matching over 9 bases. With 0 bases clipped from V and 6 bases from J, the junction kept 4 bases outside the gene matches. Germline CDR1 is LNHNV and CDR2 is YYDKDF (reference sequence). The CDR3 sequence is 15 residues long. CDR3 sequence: CATSRDTGGADTQYF. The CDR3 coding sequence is TGTGCCACCAGCAGAGACACAGGGGGCGCTGATACGCAGTATTTT.

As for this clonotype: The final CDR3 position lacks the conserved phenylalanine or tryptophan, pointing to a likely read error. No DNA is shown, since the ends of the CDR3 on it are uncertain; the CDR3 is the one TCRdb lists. Here the CDR3 reads CASSVKDR. The V gene is TRBV7-3, the J gene TRBJ2-7; no check of the table's D call, TRBD1, against the DNA was made. The CDR3 sequence runs 8 residues, both termini included. Germline V CDR1 and CDR2: SGHTA, FQGTGA.

The CDR3 spells CASRTGAGFNEQFF. In DNA form, the CDR3 reads TGTGCCAGTCGCACTGGGGCAGGCTTCAATGAGCAGTTCTTC. The V and J genes are TRBV19 and TRBJ2-1, with D maybe TRBD1 (5 bases). V was cut by 8 bases and J by 6 bases, with 17 bases left in between. The V gene's germline CDR1 is LNHDA and CDR2 SQIVND (reference sequence). There are 14 residues in the CDR3.

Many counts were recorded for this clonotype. Here the CDR3 reads CASSEMSSSNQPQHF. Here the CDR3 DNA reads TGTGCCAGCAGTGAAATGAGCTCCAGCAATCAGCCCCAGCATTTT. The chain links TRBV6-1 to TRBJ1-5; D unclear. The CDR3 is 15 amino acids. V was pared by 2 bases and J by 1 base, with 9 bases between. CDR1 MNHNS and CDR2 SASEGT come from the germline V gene.

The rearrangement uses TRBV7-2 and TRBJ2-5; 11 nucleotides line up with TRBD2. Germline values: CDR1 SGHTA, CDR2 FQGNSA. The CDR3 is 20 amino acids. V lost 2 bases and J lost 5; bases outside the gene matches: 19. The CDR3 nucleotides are TGTGCCAGCAGCTTATCGGGACTAGCGGAGGGGCAGGTGAAGGGGGAGACCCAGTACTTC. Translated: CASSLSGLAEGQVKGETQYF.

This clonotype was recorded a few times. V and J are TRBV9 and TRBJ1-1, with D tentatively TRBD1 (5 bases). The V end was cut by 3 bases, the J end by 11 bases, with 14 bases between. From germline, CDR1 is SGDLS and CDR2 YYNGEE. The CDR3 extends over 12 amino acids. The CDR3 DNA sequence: TGTGCCAGCAGCGGCGGGGCCGGCGAGGCTTTCTTT. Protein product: CASSGGAGEAFF.

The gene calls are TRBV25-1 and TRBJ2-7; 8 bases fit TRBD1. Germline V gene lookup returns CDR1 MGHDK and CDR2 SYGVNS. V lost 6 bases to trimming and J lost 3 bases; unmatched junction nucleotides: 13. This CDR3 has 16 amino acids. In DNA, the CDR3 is TGTGCCAGCAGCCCCGGGGACAGGACATATGGCTACGAGCAGTACTTC. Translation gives CASSPGDRTYGYEQYF.

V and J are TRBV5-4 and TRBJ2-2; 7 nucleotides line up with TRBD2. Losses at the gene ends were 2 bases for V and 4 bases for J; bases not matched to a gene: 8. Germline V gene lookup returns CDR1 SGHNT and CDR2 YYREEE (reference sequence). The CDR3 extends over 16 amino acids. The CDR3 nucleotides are TGTGCCAGCAGCTTAAAAAGCGGGATAAGCACCGGGGAGCTGTTTTTT. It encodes CASSLKSGISTGELFF.

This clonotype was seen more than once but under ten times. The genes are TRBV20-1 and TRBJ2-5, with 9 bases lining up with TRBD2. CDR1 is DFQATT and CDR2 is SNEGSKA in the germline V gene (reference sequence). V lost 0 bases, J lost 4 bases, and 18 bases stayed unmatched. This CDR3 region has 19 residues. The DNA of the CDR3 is TGCAGTGCTAGAGACCTCGATCCTCAGACTAGCGGATTGCGAGAGACCCAGTACTTC. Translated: CSARDLDPQTSGLRETQYF.

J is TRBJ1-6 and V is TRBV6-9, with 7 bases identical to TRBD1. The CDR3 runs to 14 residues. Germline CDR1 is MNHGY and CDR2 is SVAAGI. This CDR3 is CNIKGDSGNSPLHF. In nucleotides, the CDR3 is TGTAACATCAAGGGGGACAGCGGTAATTCACCCCTCCACTTT.

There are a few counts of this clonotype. For the CDR3, the DNA is TGTGCCAGCAGCCAAGGTACAGGGGCCTCTGGAAACACCATATATTTT. Its protein is CASSQGTGASGNTIYF. The V and J genes are TRBV3-1 and TRBJ1-3, with TRBD1 matching over 7 bases. J was trimmed by 0 bases and V by 1 base; bases with no gene match: 3. The CDR3 contains 16 residues. Per the germline V gene, CDR1 is LGHDT and CDR2 is YNNKEL (reference sequence).

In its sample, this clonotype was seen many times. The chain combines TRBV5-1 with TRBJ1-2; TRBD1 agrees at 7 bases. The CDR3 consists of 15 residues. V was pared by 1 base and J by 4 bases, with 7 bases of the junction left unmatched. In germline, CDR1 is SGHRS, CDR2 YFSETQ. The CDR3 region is CASSLTGEVGYGYTF. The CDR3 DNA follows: TGCGCCAGCAGCTTGACAGGGGAAGTTGGCTATGGCTACACCTTC.

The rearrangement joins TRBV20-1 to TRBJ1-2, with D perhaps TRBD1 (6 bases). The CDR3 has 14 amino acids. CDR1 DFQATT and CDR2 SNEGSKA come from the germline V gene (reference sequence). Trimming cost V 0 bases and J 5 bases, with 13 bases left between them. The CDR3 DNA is TGCAGTGCTAGAGATATCGGACAGATTTATGGCTACACCTTC. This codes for CSARDIGQIYGYTF.

CDR3 DNA sequence: TGTGCCAGTAGTATATGGGCAGGGGAAGATGGCTACACCTTC. Residues: CASSIWAGEDGYTF. The rearrangement uses TRBV19 and TRBJ1-2, with D possibly being TRBD1 (6 bases). The CDR3 totals 14 residues. V dropped 2 bases and J dropped 6 bases, with 13 bases sitting between them. CDR1 LNHDA and CDR2 SQIVND come from the germline V gene (reference sequence).

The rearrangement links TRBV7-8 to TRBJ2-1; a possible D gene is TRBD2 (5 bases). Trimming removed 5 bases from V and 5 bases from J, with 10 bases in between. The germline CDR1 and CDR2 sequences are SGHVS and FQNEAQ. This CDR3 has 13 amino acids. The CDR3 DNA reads TGTGCCAGCAGCGAGGCGAGGGACAATGAGCAGTTCTTC. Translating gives CASSEARDNEQFF.

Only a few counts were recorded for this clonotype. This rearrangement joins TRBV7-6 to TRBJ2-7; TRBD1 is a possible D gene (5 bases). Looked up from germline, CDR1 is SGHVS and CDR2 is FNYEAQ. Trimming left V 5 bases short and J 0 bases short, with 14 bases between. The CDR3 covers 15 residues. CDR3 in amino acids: CASSLGHITSYEQYF. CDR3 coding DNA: TGTGCCAGCAGCCTCGGACACATAACCTCCTACGAGCAGTACTTC.

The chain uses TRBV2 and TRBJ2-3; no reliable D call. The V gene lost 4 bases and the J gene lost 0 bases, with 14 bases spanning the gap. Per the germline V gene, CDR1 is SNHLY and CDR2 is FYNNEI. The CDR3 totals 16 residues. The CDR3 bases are TGTGCCAGCAGTGGTTTAGCAGGATCTAGCACAGATACGCAGTATTTT. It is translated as CASSGLAGSSTDTQYF.